The rows below give T cell receptor beta chains drawn from one sample of a study of Ad26.COV2.S vaccination and SARS-CoV-2 variants. TCRdb's copy holds only in-frame clones and misses some; the assay was immunoSEQ multiplex PCR. This sample has 300,000 to 350,000 clones, with 70% to 90% found just once. Sequencing used peripheral blood, obtained in a trial of Ad26.COV2.S vaccine versus placebo. These receptor sequences come from a person aged 18-60 years who received the Ad26.COV2.S COVID-19 vaccine or a placebo. The CDR3 runs from the conserved cysteine through the conserved F or W. Clone size is stated in some rows and not others, as once, few, many or a class when expanded.

V	size	J	CDR3
TRBV7-8	few	TRBJ2-3	CASSYTTGSPLTDTQYF
TRBV5-8	once	TRBJ1-2	CASNLGGARSNYGYTF
TRBV28	NA	TRBJ1-5	CASRSGTENQPQHF
TRBV6-2/TRBV6-3	NA	TRBJ1-5	CASSYLPGQGGNQPQHF
TRBV7-9	NA	TRBJ1-2	CASSLGMGGDGYTF
TRBV10-2	NA	TRBJ2-1	CASSGNREYNEQFF
TRBV29-1	NA	TRBJ1-5	CSVRTGPDQPQHF
TRBV6-5	NA	TRBJ1-1	CASSLGTGLNTEAFF
TRBV10-1	NA	TRBJ1-1	CASSESVFGTGGLNTEAFF
TRBV7-2	NA	TRBJ1-1	CASSLTAYQLNTEAFF
TRBV4-2	NA	TRBJ2-1	CASSQHHGGTTYNEQFF
TRBV7-2	NA	TRBJ2-2	CASSGGQALTGELFF
TRBV10-3	once	TRBJ1-6	CAISESGVSPNSPLHF
TRBV7-2	NA	TRBJ1-1	CASSLGAQGAEAFF
TRBV7-9	NA	TRBJ1-6	CASSPQGSIPLHF
TRBV7-9	NA	TRBJ2-5	CASSLQGLEAPYF
TRBV6-6	NA	TRBJ1-2	CASTRGLHYGYTF
TRBV6-5	NA	TRBJ2-7	CASSEGGASSYEQYF
TRBV12-3/TRBV12-4	once	TRBJ2-1	CASSSRNEQFF
TRBV7-2	once	TRBJ1-2	CASSSPDRGRLDGYTF
TRBV24-1	NA	TRBJ2-1	CATSDRISGQGVDEQFF
TRBV11-2	NA	TRBJ2-3	CASSPRQVVADTQYF
TRBV5-1	once	TRBJ1-6	CASSLAGQGVISPLHF
TRBV7-2	NA	TRBJ1-2	CASSLATGNYGYTF
TRBV5-5	NA	TRBJ1-2	CASSLAGQGSYGYTF
TRBV11-2	NA	TRBJ1-6	CASSTRQGHTPLHF
TRBV3-1/TRBV3-2	NA	TRBJ1-3	CASSQDSSSGNTIYF
TRBV3-1/TRBV3-2	once	TRBJ2-6	CASAHQGPLFGANVLTF
TRBV23-1	NA	TRBJ1-4	CASTSEVGRSHLLNEKLFF